This entry describes one T cell receptor beta chain. The study drew its donors from healthy HIV-negative adults without recent acute infections or vaccinations. The data belong to a study of shared clonotypes between healthy human individuals. Study-wide context: The study enrolled a couple of women and a few men aged 18 to 49. Each donor contributed plates that comprised three CD4 naive, three CD4 memory, two CD8 naive and one CD8 memory.

With 0 bases removed from V and 6 bases from J, the gap between germline ends came to 9 bases. The CDR3 totals 13 residues. CDR1 is SGHNT, CDR2 YENEEA, per germline. TCRdb keeps only in-frame clones here, not all; method: immunoSEQ multiplex PCR. Counted here are over 1.5 million clones, approximately 98% occurring once; the ten biggest clones make up 0.4% to 0.55%. This chain uses TRBV11-3 with TRBJ2-7, with TRBD1 as a possible D gene (6 bases). The sample consisted of naive CD4+ T cells sorted from blood. Specified subset: CD45RA+ positively selected. The sequence came from a young man in good health. This CDR3 is CASSLDQGSEQYF. Here the CDR3 DNA reads TGTGCCAGCAGCTTAGATCAGGGGAGCGAGCAGTACTTC. Looking up the rest from reference TRBV11-3 and TRBJ2-7 gives the full variable domain: EAGVVQSPRYKIIEKKQPVAFWCNPISGHNTLYWYLQNLGQGPELLIRYENEEAVDDSQLPKDRFSAERLKGVDSTLKIQPAELGDSAVYLCASSLDQGSEQYFGPGTRLTVT.